The subject of this entry is one T cell receptor beta chain. Its specificity is unknown. These data are taken from a study of blood T cells in healthy people across ages. Whole-study results and caveats: Across the age range, TCR beta diversity per million T cells fell in a roughly linear way.

The CDR3 sequence is 15 residues long. The germline gives CDR1 SGHDT, CDR2 YYEEEE. V shed 1 base, J shed 6 bases, and the junction held 7 bases outside the gene matches. For the second PCR, which ran for about 6 to 11 cycles, a sample-barcoded 5' primer and a J-beta primer mix were used. There were at least 3 million CDR3-containing paired-end reads obtained from each sample. TCRdb recomputed calls from the 5' RACE reads with MiXCR, one row per CDR3 protein. The table includes over 500,000 distinct CDR3 sequences, approximately 26% detected once. The sample was also reused in another study, on T cells of mothers and their children. Per that study: Unrelated mother-child pairs always had slightly, but never significantly, lower normalized overlap than related pairs.

The material sequenced was blood. The clonotype comes from a boy aged 2 to 9 in good health. The chain carries TRBV5-6 and TRBJ2-3; 8 bases align to TRBD2. CDR3 sequence reads: CASSLYLAGPDTQYF. In nucleotides, the CDR3 is TGTGCCAGCAGCTTGTACTTAGCGGGACCTGATACGCAGTATTTT.